These T cell receptor beta chains were read from a single sample in a study of technical replicates of blood from several donors. Profiling relied on immunoSEQ multiplex PCR, and the TCRdb table lists in-frame clones only, not all of them. The sample includes 75,000 to 95,000 clones, 94% of them seen just once. Sequencing input: T cells isolated from PBMCs. Source of these receptors: a human donor in good health. Each CDR3 is given with its conserved first and last residue. The D gene is left open where the match is weak. Clone size, where shown, is once, few, many, or a class for clones that have expanded.

J | V | size | D | DNA | CDR3
TRBJ2-4 | TRBV2 | NA | TRBD1 | TGTGCCAGCCAGGGGGGACAGGGGGGCAAAAACATTCAGTACTTC | CASQGGQGGKNIQYF
TRBJ2-1 | TRBV27 | NA | TRBD2 | TGTGCCAGCAGTTTACTAGCGGCGGGAGGTTACAATGAGCAGTTCTTC | CASSLLAAGGYNEQFF
TRBJ2-5 | TRBV7-3 | NA | TRBD2 | TGTGCCAGCAGTCCTGAGACTAGCGGGACGGAGACCCAGTACTTC | CASSPETSGTETQYF
TRBJ1-3 | TRBV7-9 | NA | NA | TGTGCCAGCACCTACAGGGCAGGGGGAAACACCATATATTTT | CASTYRAGGNTIYF
TRBJ2-7 | TRBV29-1 | NA | NA | TGCAGCGTGTCCCCCCCCCTAGAAGAGCAGTACTTC | CSVSPPLEEQYF
TRBJ2-1 | TRBV29-1 | once | TRBD1 | TGCAGCGTTGAAGGGACAGGGCTGAATGAGCAGTTCTTC | CSVEGTGLNEQFF
TRBJ2-1 | TRBV7-2 | once | NA | TGTGCCAGCAGCTTAGTGGACGGGGTAACCTACAATGAGCAGTTCTTC | CASSLVDGVTYNEQFF
TRBJ1-1 | TRBV5-1 | NA | TRBD1 | TGCGCCAGCAGCTTACTTCGGGACAGTGAAGCTTTCTTT | CASSLLRDSEAFF
TRBJ2-7 | TRBV27 | once | NA | TGTGCCAGCAGGGACACCTTTAGCTCCTACGAGCAGTACTTC | CASRDTFSSYEQYF
TRBJ2-5 | TRBV25-1 | NA | NA | TGTGCCAGCAGTGAGCAACTGAAGACCCAGTACTTC | CASSEQLKTQYF
TRBJ1-1 | TRBV5-1 | NA | NA | TGCGCCAGCAGCTGGGCAGGGGAATCAATCGAGGCTGAAGCTTTCTTT | CASSWAGESIEAEAFF
TRBJ1-2 | TRBV6-5 | NA | NA | TGTGCCAGCAGGGACAGCATCTATGGCTACACCTTC | CASRDSIYGYTF
TRBJ1-1 | TRBV2 | NA | TRBD1 | TGTGCCAGCAGTGAGGACAGGGACACTGAAGCTTTCTTT | CASSEDRDTEAFF
TRBJ2-7 | TRBV18 | NA | TRBD1 | TGTGCCAGCTCACCCGGACAGGGAGGTCAGTACTTC | CASSPGQGGQYF
TRBJ1-1 | TRBV19 | NA | NA | TGTGCCAGTAGTATGAGAAGCGGTGCCACTGAAGCTTTCTTT | CASSMRSGATEAFF
TRBJ1-1 | TRBV6-6 | NA | TRBD1 | TGTGCCAGCAGCAACGGACAGGGTGGGGCTTTCTTT | CASSNGQGGAFF
TRBJ2-7 | TRBV7-5 | NA | NA | TGTGTCAGAAGCTCCCCGACTAGCGGGAGTGTCCGATTACCAGAATCCTACGAGCAGTACTTC | CVRSSPTSGSVRLPESYEQYF
TRBJ1-1 | TRBV30 | NA | TRBD1 | TGTGCCCGATCCGAACCGGGACAGGGGGCTGTCACTGAAGCTTTCTTT | CARSEPGQGAVTEAFF
TRBJ2-7 | TRBV5-1 | once | NA | TGCGCCAGCAGGGCTAGCTCCTACGAGCAGTACTTC | CASRASSYEQYF
TRBJ1-1 | TRBV6-5 | NA | NA | TGTGCCAGCAGTTACCTTACAGGGATTGACACTGAAGCTTTCTTT | CASSYLTGIDTEAFF
TRBJ1-5 | TRBV5-4 | NA | NA | TGTGCCAGCAGCTTGGCCGGGGGCAATCAGCCCCAGCATTTT | CASSLAGGNQPQHF
TRBJ2-3 | TRBV27 | NA | NA | TGTGCCAGCAGTCTTTTTAGCACAGATACGCAGTATTTT | CASSLFSTDTQYF
TRBJ2-5 | TRBV4-1 | NA | TRBD1 | TGCGCCAGCAGCCGACCGGGACAGGGTGGCGAGACCCAGTACTTC | CASSRPGQGGETQYF
TRBJ1-1 | TRBV18 | NA | TRBD1 | TGTGCCAGCTCACCCAACCGGGACAGTGAAGCTTTCTTT | CASSPNRDSEAFF
TRBJ2-7 | TRBV11-2 | NA | NA | TGTGCCAGCAGCCTCACCGGGACTTTAACCTACGAGCAGTACTTC | CASSLTGTLTYEQYF
TRBJ2-7 | TRBV6-1 | NA | NA | TGTGCCAGCAAAAGCAGGGCGAATTACGAGCAGTACTTC | CASKSRANYEQYF
TRBJ2-1 | TRBV5-1 | NA | NA | TGCGCCAGCAGCTTGGTAATAGCAACCAATGAGCAGTTCTTC | CASSLVIATNEQFF
TRBJ2-2 | TRBV30 | NA | NA | TGTGCCTGGAGTTCCGACAGTAATAGTAACACCGGGGAGCTGTTTTTT | CAWSSDSNSNTGELFF
TRBJ2-7 | TRBV6-1 | NA | TRBD2 | TGTGCCAGCAGTGAGGAAGCGGGAGGGGTGGAGCAGTACTTC | CASSEEAGGVEQYF
TRBJ2-1 | TRBV7-3 | NA | NA | TGTGCCAGCAGCTTAAACAGCTATTACAATGAGCAGTTCTTC | CASSLNSYYNEQFF
TRBJ2-7 | TRBV7-6 | NA | TRBD2 | TGTGCCAGCAGCCCCCCGGGACTAGCGGGATACGAGCAGTACTTC | CASSPPGLAGYEQYF
TRBJ2-7 | TRBV5-1 | NA | NA | TGCGCCAGCAGCTTGAGGGGCGGAGGGGAGCAGTACTTC | CASSLRGGGEQYF
TRBJ2-7 | TRBV11-3 | NA | NA | TGTGCCAGCAGCTTATTACAGGGCCACGAGCAGTACTTC | CASSLLQGHEQYF
TRBJ2-1 | TRBV28 | NA | NA | TGTGCCAGCAGTTCACTTGGGCTAGCGACCTACAATGAGCAGTTCTTC | CASSSLGLATYNEQFF
TRBJ2-5 | TRBV10-3 | NA | NA | TGTGCCATCAGTGAACAGTACCAAGAGACCCAGTACTTC | CAISEQYQETQYF
TRBJ2-1 | TRBV20-1 | NA | NA | TGCAGTGCCGTCCGGAATGAGCAGTTCTTC | CSAVRNEQFF
TRBJ1-1 | TRBV28 | NA | NA | TGTGCCAGCAGGTCCTTGAACACTGAAGCTTTCTTT | CASRSLNTEAFF
TRBJ2-7 | TRBV5-6 | NA | NA | TGTGCCAGCAGCCCTTTGGGGCCCTACGAGCAGTACTTC | CASSPLGPYEQYF
TRBJ2-3 | TRBV19 | NA | NA | TGTGCCAGTAGTATCTCCTTTCCAGGTGGGGCCATTGGCACAGATACGCAGTATTTT | CASSISFPGGAIGTDTQYF
TRBJ2-6 | TRBV19 | NA | NA | TGTGCCAGTGAGGGCTGGGAAGCGGGGGCCAACGTCCTGACTTTC | CASEGWEAGANVLTF
TRBJ2-1 | TRBV28 | NA | NA | TGTGCCAGCAGTTTTGACAGTTACAATGAGCAGTTCTTC | CASSFDSYNEQFF
TRBJ1-2 | TRBV29-1 | NA | TRBD1 | TGCAGCGTTCTAAGACAGGGTAGCTATGGCTACACCTTC | CSVLRQGSYGYTF
TRBJ1-2 | TRBV9 | NA | NA | TGTGCCAGCAGCGTAGCAGGGTACGGCTATGGCTACACCTTC | CASSVAGYGYGYTF
TRBJ2-3 | TRBV29-1 | once | TRBD1 | TGCAGCGTTCGACAGGGGACAGATACGCAGTATTTT | CSVRQGTDTQYF
TRBJ1-4 | TRBV5-4 | NA | TRBD1 | TGTGCCAGCAGCGATGACAGGGGGGCGGAAAAACTGTTTTTT | CASSDDRGAEKLFF
TRBJ1-1 | TRBV5-4 | once | NA | TGTGCCAGCAGCTTGAGTCAGGGATGGGGGGCTGAAGCTTTCTTT | CASSLSQGWGAEAFF
TRBJ2-1 | TRBV5-1 | NA | TRBD2 | TGCGCCAGCAGACGGACTAGCGGCTACAATGAGCAGTTCTTC | CASRRTSGYNEQFF